The 13 T cell receptor beta chains below all came from one sample that was sequenced in a study of shared clonotypes between healthy human individuals. CD8 cells regarded as naive lacked CD45RO, were positively chosen for CCR7, and omitted terminally differentiated effector memory CD45RA+ cells. Clones were sequenced by immunoSEQ multiplex PCR, and TCRdb holds only the in-frame ones, with some missing. The table shows about 2.1 million clones, with around 93% occurring only once. The sequenced material came from naive CD8+ T cells from PBMCs. These TCRs come from a man between 18 and 29 years old in good health. Some clones in this sample may be carry-over from other donors' samples.

V and J are TRBV4-2 and TRBJ1-2, with D maybe TRBD1 (5 bases). This CDR3 is built from 13 residues. The germline V gene has CDR1 LGHNA and CDR2 YNFKEQ. V lost 4 bases and J 5 bases, leaving 11 bases between the germline ends. CDR3: CASSPTEGYGYTF. As DNA, the CDR3 is TGTGCCAGCAGCCCCACTGAGGGGTATGGCTACACCTTC.

The chain combines TRBV7-9 with TRBJ2-1, with D perhaps TRBD1 (6 bases). The V gene lost 0 bases and the J gene lost 4 bases, with 10 bases spanning the gap. The germline V gene encodes CDR1 SEHNR and CDR2 FQNEAQ (reference sequence). This CDR3 has 15 residues. As DNA, the CDR3 is TGTGCCAGCAGCTTAGCGACAGGTGATTACAATGAGCAGTTCTTC. This encodes CASSLATGDYNEQFF.

This clone was picked up a small number of times. Other DNA sequences in this specimen translate into the identical CDR3. V and J are TRBV11-2 and TRBJ2-3; D is undetermined. The CDR3 covers 12 residues. CDR1 and CDR2 (germline): SGHAT, FQNNGV. Trimming removed 1 base at V and 4 bases at J, with 3 bases between. The CDR3: CASSLGADTQYF. CDR3 nucleotides: TGTGCCAGCAGCTTAGGCGCAGATACGCAGTATTTT.

This clone is a singleton in its sample. This chain uses TRBV4-1 with TRBJ1-1, with unresolved D. This CDR3 region has 14 residues. V shed 0 bases and J shed 10 bases, with 15 bases lying between them. Germline assignment: CDR1 MGHRA and CDR2 YSYEKL. The CDR3 sequence is CASSQESRAGGAFF. The CDR3 coding sequence is TGCGCCAGCAGCCAAGAGTCCCGGGCCGGTGGAGCTTTCTTT.

This rearrangement joins TRBV5-1 to TRBJ1-2; 10 bases are a match to TRBD1. The ends lost 6 bases at V and 2 bases at J; junction bases unmatched: 13. The CDR3 is 17 amino acids. Germline loops: CDR1 SGHRS, CDR2 YFSETQ. The CDR3 loop reads CASKIFPGTGVNYGYTF. The CDR3 DNA sequence: TGCGCCAGCAAGATTTTTCCCGGGACAGGGGTAAACTATGGCTACACCTTC.

A note on this clone: This specimen includes other DNA sequences encoding the same CDR3. The chain couples TRBV27 to TRBJ1-1; D not certain. The germline V gene encodes CDR1 MNHEY and CDR2 SMNVEV (reference sequence). CDR3 length equals 12 residues. Trimming pared 6 bases from V and 0 bases from J, leaving 5 bases between. The CDR3 bases are TGTGCCAGCAGATCCATGAACACTGAAGCTTTCTTT. It translates to CASRSMNTEAFF.

In nucleotides, the CDR3 is TGTGCCAGCAGACCAGGGGCCGGGGGCATTCAATCAGATACGCAGTATTTT. It translates to CASRPGAGGIQSDTQYF. V is TRBV7-8 and J is TRBJ2-3, with D possibly called TRBD1 or TRBD2 (6 bases each). Germline-derived CDR1 and CDR2 are SGHVS and FQNEAQ. V lost 6 bases, J lost 4 bases, and 23 bases lay in between. This CDR3 is 17 amino acids long.

The chain is built from TRBV18 and TRBJ2-2; TRBD1 matches at 10 bases. The CDR3 covers 15 residues. The junction had 11 bases not matched to a gene; V was cut back by 8 bases and J by 8 bases. Germline V gene lookup returns CDR1 KGHSH and CDR2 LQKENI. In DNA, the CDR3 is TGTGCCAGCCCCCAGACAGGGGGCCGTCCAGGGGAGCTGTTTTTT. Translating gives CASPQTGGRPGELFF.

The chain carries TRBV28 and TRBJ1-2; no reliable D call. Germline V gives CDR1 MDHEN, CDR2 SYDVKM. The V end lost 2 bases, the J end lost 5 bases, and 12 bases lay between the germline ends. The CDR3 has 14 amino acids. This CDR3 reads CASSLGQQLYGYTF. Here the CDR3 DNA reads TGTGCCAGCAGTTTAGGTCAGCAGCTTTATGGCTACACCTTC.

The chain is built from TRBV11-2 and TRBJ1-2; D gene unclear. Trimming removed 0 bases at V and 8 bases at J, with 7 bases between. The CDR3 length is 12 residues. From germline, CDR1 is SGHAT and CDR2 FQNNGV. CDR3 coding DNA: TGTGCCAGCAGCTTAGATCATCGGGGCTACACCTTC. It codes for CASSLDHRGYTF.

The chain couples TRBV9 to TRBJ2-7; 11 bases are a match to TRBD2. Losses at the gene ends were 7 bases for V and 6 bases for J; bases not matched to a gene: 18. The germline gives CDR1 SGDLS, CDR2 YYNGEE. This CDR3 region has 17 residues. The DNA for the CDR3 is TGTGCCAGCGGGGGGACATCCAGACTAGCGGGATCAGGCGAGCAGTACTTC. Protein sequence: CASGGTSRLAGSGEQYF.

CDR3 nucleotides: TGCGCCAGCAGCCGAGGAGTCTCTGGGGCCAACGTCCTGACTTTC. Its translation is CASSRGVSGANVLTF. This sequence joins TRBV4-3 and TRBJ2-6; D gene uncertain. The CDR3 is 15 amino acids. V was cut by 4 bases and J by 0 bases, with 7 bases left in between. CDR1 is LGHNA, CDR2 YSLEER, per germline.

The V call is TRBV5-4, the J call TRBJ1-1; D unresolved. This CDR3 is built from 11 residues. Trimming stripped 4 bases from V and 7 bases from J, with 8 bases between. Per the germline V gene, CDR1 is SGHNT and CDR2 is YYREEE (reference sequence). In DNA form, the CDR3 reads TGTGCCAGCAGCCAGGCCAATGAAGCTTTCTTT. Its protein product is CASSQANEAFF.